This T cell receptor beta chain was identified during a study of blood T cell repertoires in COVID-19. For the study at large: PBMCs, B-cell-depleted T cells, or T cells provided the cDNA or gDNA that made up the material.

This table comes from immunoSEQ multiplex PCR, and its TCRdb copy is limited to in-frame clones, with some not included. The sample consists of some 260,000 clones, 70% to 85% of them appearing once. This clone appeared a few times. V lost 3 bases and J lost 2; bases outside the gene matches: 4. Germline V gene data show CDR1 as SNHLY and CDR2 as FYNNEI. The CDR3 sequence is 15 residues long. The sequenced sample was peripheral blood. The chain combines TRBV2 with TRBJ1-3; 7 bases map to TRBD1. This clonotype was sampled from a woman of 80 years or more with active or convalescent COVID-19. The CDR3 nucleotides read TGTGCCAGCAGTGACCAGACAGGGACTGGAAACACCATATATTTT. Translating gives CASSDQTGTGNTIYF.